The rows below give T cell receptor beta chains drawn from one sample of a study of T-cell reconstitution after alpha-beta-depleted transplantation in children. TCRdb used MiXCR to reprocess the PCR reads, holding one entry per CDR3 protein. The sample has around 600,000 distinct CDR3 sequences, about 23% seen once. Sample: PBMCs, mostly from graft donor cells, taken 360 days after TCRalphabeta/CD19-depleted stem cell transplant. These receptors were taken from a boy less than two years old who had a stem cell transplant for acute myeloid leukemia, so the T cells may come from the graft donor. Both conserved end residues are part of each CDR3. D genes are given only for firm matches.

D gene: TRBD2; V gene: TRBV20-1; CDR3 protein: CSVTARLAGSRELFF
D gene: -; V gene: TRBV29-1; CDR3 protein: CSVPREGPFRDGYTF
D gene: -; V gene: TRBV5-1; CDR3 protein: CASSAGLTDSPLHF
D gene: -; V gene: TRBV12-3/TRBV12-4; CDR3 protein: CASRLTGQGQPQHF
D gene: -; V gene: TRBV15; CDR3 protein: CATSSGAAGAALYEQYF
D gene: TRBD1; V gene: TRBV3-1; CDR3 protein: CASSHVAGGYEQYF
D gene: -; V gene: TRBV20-1; CDR3 protein: CSALDSQETQYF
D gene: -; V gene: TRBV20-1; CDR3 protein: CSARRGREYGYTF
D gene: -; V gene: TRBV20-1; CDR3 protein: CSARDLEGYSSYNEQFF
D gene: -; V gene: TRBV20-1; CDR3 protein: CSARDPRQPAYGYTF
D gene: -; V gene: TRBV7-3; CDR3 protein: CASSLSGRISGNTIYF
D gene: TRBD1; V gene: TRBV9; CDR3 protein: CASSVAGQGADTQYF
D gene: -; V gene: TRBV20-1; CDR3 protein: CSASRQGNYGYTF
D gene: TRBD2; V gene: TRBV7-2; CDR3 protein: CASSLDGLALNEQFF
D gene: -; V gene: TRBV11-2; CDR3 protein: CASGLAGTFYEQYF
D gene: -; V gene: TRBV7-9; CDR3 protein: CASSLVGIDEQYF
D gene: -; V gene: TRBV25-1; CDR3 protein: CASRLTGLGNTEAFF
D gene: -; V gene: TRBV20-1; CDR3 protein: CSARDRDGYNYGYTF
D gene: -; V gene: TRBV4-3; CDR3 protein: CASSQDSRPNIQYF
D gene: -; V gene: TRBV5-6; CDR3 protein: CASSLSGAGNTIYF
D gene: -; V gene: TRBV12-3/TRBV12-4; CDR3 protein: CATRDGSGNTIYF
D gene: -; V gene: TRBV5-1; CDR3 protein: CASSPGDLGVNEQFF
D gene: -; V gene: TRBV7-2; CDR3 protein: CASSLATANEQFF
D gene: -; V gene: TRBV18; CDR3 protein: CASSPLGTDTQYF
D gene: -; V gene: TRBV7-2; CDR3 protein: CASSLGSSGAGELFF
D gene: TRBD2; V gene: TRBV2; CDR3 protein: CASSDGSSGVTDTQYF
D gene: TRBD2; V gene: TRBV20-1; CDR3 protein: CSASTSGGIKETQYF
D gene: -; V gene: TRBV4-3; CDR3 protein: CASSQDRTVSGANVLTF
D gene: -; V gene: TRBV7-9; CDR3 protein: CASSLIRGRGTEAFF
D gene: -; V gene: TRBV7-9; CDR3 protein: CASTLGGSNYGYTF
D gene: -; V gene: TRBV29-1; CDR3 protein: CSARQLLMNTEAFF
D gene: -; V gene: TRBV7-2; CDR3 protein: CASSSYSYNEQFF
D gene: -; V gene: TRBV4-3; CDR3 protein: CASSQGYGPTYEQYF
D gene: TRBD1; V gene: TRBV20-1; CDR3 protein: CSLSDRGLTDTQYF
D gene: -; V gene: TRBV11-2; CDR3 protein: CASSPGRRSKNIQYF
D gene: TRBD2; V gene: TRBV28; CDR3 protein: CASMGGGGETQYF
D gene: TRBD2; V gene: TRBV5-5; CDR3 protein: CASRSAGGPIEQFF
D gene: -; V gene: TRBV21-1; CDR3 protein: CASSKDDRDRGRETQYF
D gene: TRBD2; V gene: TRBV28; CDR3 protein: CASSSPGLAGLQETQYF
D gene: -; V gene: TRBV18; CDR3 protein: CASSQNTASTDTQYF
D gene: -; V gene: TRBV7-3; CDR3 protein: CASSSPGETQYF
D gene: -; V gene: TRBV5-8; CDR3 protein: CASSRLDGSGNTIYF
D gene: -; V gene: TRBV20-1; CDR3 protein: CSAEAFNEQFF
D gene: -; V gene: TRBV4-1; CDR3 protein: CASSKDPEQGGTGELFF